The present entry profiles one T cell receptor beta chain with its context. This receptor's antigen is unknown. The sample holds no much larger clone one base away, and base qualities are not on file. This sample stems from a study of CD8 T cells in ankylosing spondylitis (dated by TCRdb to the late 2010s). About the study as a whole: T cell receptor beta repertoires were profiled in healthy donors and ankylosing spondylitis patients so that disease-linked TCR variants could be found. The whole study cohort included about a hundred healthy donors and 25 ankylosing spondylitis patients. Peripheral blood samples were taken, and synovial fluid was additionally collected from ankylosing spondylitis patients.

Results the study describes overall, beyond this receptor: A CD8+ phenotype was shown by the disease-linked clones, which were found at relatively low frequencies in peripheral blood. Significant enrichment of the disease-linked clones was reported in matched synovial fluid samples from ankylosing spondylitis patients. Some motif variants had previously been reported in the synovial fluid and blood of reactive arthritis patients, which suggests shared mechanisms of disease initiation. Blood from ankylosing spondylitis patients appeared to be characterized by a TCR beta motif composed of about eight highly homologous amino acid variants.

V is shortened by 3 bases, J by 9 bases, and the region joining them spans 21 bases. Counted from cysteine to phenylalanine, this CDR3 has 17 amino acids. Only the CDR3 portion is preserved as DNA: 51 bases, with reading frame beginning at the first base. CDR1 is given as SGHVS and CDR2 as FQNEAQ, both from the germline V gene. TCRdb shows the sequencer as Illumina HiSeq 2500. TCR beta libraries were prepared by quantitative 5'-RACE with molecular barcodes. On the study's bioinformatics: Disease-linked TCR variants were identified with a new computational method built on a probabilistic model of VDJ rearrangement. TCRdb took the public reads, trimmed them with fastp at Q25, ran MiXCR for clone calling and kept in-frame beta chains. All rows with the same CDR3 protein become a single entry with the most common DNA and genes. TCRdb assigned the V and J calls; the authors' analysis was not used. The sample contains 150,000 to 200,000 distinct CDR3 sequences, about 9.9% of them found a single time. Almost 30% of the sample rests with the top ten.

The sequenced material came from blood, either unsorted or a sorted T cell fraction (not recorded which). This TCR came from a male donor with ankylosing spondylitis or in good health (not recorded which). The chain uses TRBV7-8 and TRBJ1-6; a tentative D call is TRBD1 (5 bases match). DNA sequence: TGTGCCAGCAGCTTGGGACCTACTACATACTTTGGTTCACCCCTCCACTTT. It is translated as CASSLGPTTYFGSPLHF.